Shown below are 11 T cell receptor beta chains from a single sample sequenced in a study of CXCR3-negative and CXCR3-positive naive CD8 T cells. The libraries of TRB cDNA were prepared using 5' RACE with UMI labels. Reprocessing the 5' RACE reads, TCRdb reports a single entry for every CDR3 protein and omits DNA. In all, the sample yields over 35,000 distinct CDR3 sequences. The sequencing input was naive CXCR3- CD8+ T cells from blood. The subset is: CD45RO-CCR7+CD27+CD95- naive CD8+ T cells lacking CXCR3 (TNR3-). These receptors were collected from a human donor in good health. Some clones in this sample may be carry-over from other donors' samples.

The chain joins TRBV29-1 to TRBJ2-1; no DNA is available, so the TRBD1 call from TCRdb remains unchecked. The CDR3 is 13 amino acids. Germline-derived CDR1 and CDR2 are SQVTM and ANQGSEA. CDR3 sequence reads: CSSQNGGSNEQFF.

This chain links TRBV29-1 with TRBJ1-5. Germline CDR1 reads SQVTM; CDR2 reads ANQGSEA. The CDR3 runs 14 residues. CDR3 loop: CSVLEGASNQPQHF.

V and J are TRBV15 and TRBJ1-1. There are 15 residues in the CDR3. The germline V gene has CDR1 LNHNV and CDR2 YYDKDF (reference sequence). The CDR3 region is CATSRRGAYGAEAFF.

The chain recombines TRBV28 with TRBJ1-5; as DNA is missing, the TRBD1 call by TCRdb cannot be tested. The germline CDR1 and CDR2 sequences are MDHEN and SYDVKM. This CDR3 spans 16 amino acids. CDR3 residues: CASSRRTGELNQPQHF.

The V call is TRBV29-1, the J call TRBJ2-5. Germline loops: CDR1 SQVTM, CDR2 ANQGSEA. The CDR3 has 14 residues. CDR3 protein: CSVGSLGLVETQYF.

The rearrangement uses TRBV24-1 and TRBJ2-3; TCRdb selects TRBD2, and the lack of DNA leaves this call unchecked. The CDR3 contains 13 residues. Per the germline V gene, CDR1 is KGHDR and CDR2 is SFDVKD. The CDR3 sequence: CATSDLPSDTQYF.

This rearrangement joins TRBV7-2 to TRBJ2-7; the D call from TCRdb, TRBD1, cannot be confirmed without DNA. The CDR3 spans 15 residues. CDR1 and CDR2 (germline): SGHTA, FQGNSA. CDR3 loop: CASSPGQGAAYEQYF.

J is TRBJ1-4 and V is TRBV27. Germline V gene sequence: CDR1 MNHEY, CDR2 SMNVEV (reference sequence). The CDR3 is 14 amino acids. The CDR3 spells CASATIPPGEKLFF.

The J gene is TRBJ2-7, the V gene TRBV12-3 or TRBV12-4; TCRdb designates TRBD1, a call that cannot be tested without DNA. The CDR3 spans 14 residues. CDR3: CASSSWTGGDEQYF.

This chain joins TRBV7-2 and TRBJ2-1; checking the TCRdb D call of TRBD2 is not possible without DNA. Germline assignment: CDR1 SGHTA and CDR2 FQGNSA. The CDR3 consists of 15 residues. Here the CDR3 reads CASSSRRLADNEQFF.

The chain joins TRBV6-5 to TRBJ1-1; checking the TCRdb D call of TRBD1 is not possible without DNA. The CDR3 sequence is 12 residues long. Per the germline V gene, CDR1 is MNHEY and CDR2 is SVGAGI. CDR3 amino acids: CASSLITGEAFF.